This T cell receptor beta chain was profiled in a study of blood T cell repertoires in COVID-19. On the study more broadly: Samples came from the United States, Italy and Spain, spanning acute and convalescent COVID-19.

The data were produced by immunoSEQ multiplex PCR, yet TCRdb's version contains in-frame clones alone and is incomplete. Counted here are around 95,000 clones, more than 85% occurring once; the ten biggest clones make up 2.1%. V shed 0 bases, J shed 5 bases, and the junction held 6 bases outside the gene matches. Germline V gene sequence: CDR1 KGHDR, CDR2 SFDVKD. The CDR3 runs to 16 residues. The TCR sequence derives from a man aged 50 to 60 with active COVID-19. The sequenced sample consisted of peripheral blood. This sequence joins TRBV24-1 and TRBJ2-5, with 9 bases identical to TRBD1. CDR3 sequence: CATSDLTGGAEETQYF. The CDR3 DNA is TGTGCCACCAGTGATTTGACAGGGGGCGCGGAGGAGACCCAGTACTTC.